The source of this T cell receptor beta chain is a study of control samples from healthy donors and cancer patients. Method: immunoSEQ multiplex PCR; TCRdb's copy keeps in-frame clones and lacks some. The table includes around 70,000 clones, 94% detected once. As for this clone: Relative to the germline gene, one junction end is altered; a read error may explain this.

The length of the CDR3 is 16 residues. The germline V gene has CDR1 KGHSH and CDR2 LQKENI. The receptor comes from a woman aged 25 to 39 in good health. Sequenced input: blood. The chain employs TRBV18 and TRBJ2-1; D is possibly TRBD2 (6 bases). CDR3 bases: TGTGCCAGCTCCAGTTCCGGGCGGGGATCCTACAATGGGCAGTTCTTC. It specifies CASSSSGRGSYNGQFF.